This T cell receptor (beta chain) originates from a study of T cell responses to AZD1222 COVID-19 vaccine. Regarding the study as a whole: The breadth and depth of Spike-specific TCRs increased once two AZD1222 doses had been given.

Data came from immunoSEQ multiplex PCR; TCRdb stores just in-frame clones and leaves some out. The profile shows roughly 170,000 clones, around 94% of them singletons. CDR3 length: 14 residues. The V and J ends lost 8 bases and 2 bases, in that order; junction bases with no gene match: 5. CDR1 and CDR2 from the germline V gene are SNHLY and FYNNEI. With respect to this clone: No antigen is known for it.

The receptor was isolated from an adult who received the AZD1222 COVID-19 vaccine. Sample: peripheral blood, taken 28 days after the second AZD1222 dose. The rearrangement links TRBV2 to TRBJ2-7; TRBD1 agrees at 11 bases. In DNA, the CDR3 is TGTGCCAGCGCCCCGGGACAGGGGGCCTACGAGCAGTACTTC. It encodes CASAPGQGAYEQYF.